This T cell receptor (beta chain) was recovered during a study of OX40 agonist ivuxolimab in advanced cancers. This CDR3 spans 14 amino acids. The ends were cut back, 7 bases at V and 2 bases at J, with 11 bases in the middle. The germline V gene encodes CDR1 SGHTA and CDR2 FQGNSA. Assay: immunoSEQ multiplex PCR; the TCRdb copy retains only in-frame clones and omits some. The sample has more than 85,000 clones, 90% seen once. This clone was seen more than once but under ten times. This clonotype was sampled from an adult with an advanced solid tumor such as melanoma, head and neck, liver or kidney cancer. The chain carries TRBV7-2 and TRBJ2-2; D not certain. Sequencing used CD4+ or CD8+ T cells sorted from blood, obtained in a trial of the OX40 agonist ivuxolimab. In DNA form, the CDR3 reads TGTGCCAGCACCAAGACATATAACACCGGGGAGCTGTTTTTT. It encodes CASTKTYNTGELFF.